The 13 T cell receptor beta chains given below trace back to one sample, sequenced in a study of blood T cell repertoires in COVID-19. Only in-frame clones appear in the TCRdb table, and some are missing; sequencing was by immunoSEQ multiplex PCR. The table shows roughly 70,000 clones, with about 93% occurring only once. Sequencing was carried out using peripheral blood. All receptors derive from a human donor in a cohort sampled during active COVID-19.

This sequence joins TRBV20-1 and TRBJ2-2; no reliable D call. V gave up 6 bases and J gave up 7 bases, with 9 bases separating them. CDR3 length equals 11 residues. CDR1 and CDR2 from the germline V gene are DFQATT and SNEGSKA (reference sequence). The CDR3 nucleotides are TGCAGTGCCTCCCTTTACGGGGAGCTGTTTTTT. Its protein product is CSASLYGELFF.

The chain employs TRBV5-1 and TRBJ2-5; 7 bases match TRBD1. Germline lookup yields CDR1 SGHRS and CDR2 YFSETQ. Germline trimming cut 0 bases from V and 5 bases from J; bases unmatched to any gene: 4. There are 14 residues in the CDR3. DNA of the CDR3: TGCGCCAGCAGCTTGGCCACAGGGGTGGAGACCCAGTACTTC. Residues: CASSLATGVETQYF.

The V and J genes are TRBV28 and TRBJ1-1; 8 nucleotides match TRBD1. Looked up from germline, CDR1 is MDHEN and CDR2 is SYDVKM. The CDR3 has 14 residues. V was clipped by 2 bases and J by 4 bases; unmatched bases: 3. The CDR3 loop is CASSLGQGSTEAFF. CDR3 coding DNA: TGTGCCAGCAGTTTAGGACAGGGCAGCACTGAAGCTTTCTTT.

The chain's CDR3 is CASSWNPTGTDTEAFF. The CDR3 DNA follows: TGTGCCAGCAGCTGGAACCCGACAGGGACCGACACTGAAGCTTTCTTT. This chain joins TRBV7-8 and TRBJ1-1; 7 bases agree with TRBD1. The CDR3 is 16 amino acids. Germline V gene lookup returns CDR1 SGHVS and CDR2 FQNEAQ. V was clipped by 4 bases and J by 3 bases; unmatched bases: 11.

The chain links TRBV2 to TRBJ1-4, with D possibly being TRBD1 (5 bases). The V gene's germline CDR1 is SNHLY and CDR2 FYNNEI. Deletions cut 7 bases from V and 0 bases from J, with 12 bases between. The CDR3 totals 15 residues. The chain's CDR3 is CASTPGPATNEKLFF. The CDR3 nucleotides read TGTGCCAGCACCCCAGGGCCTGCAACTAATGAAAAACTGTTTTTT.

The genes are TRBV14 and TRBJ2-7; 11 bases fit TRBD1. After removal of 2 bases from V and 2 bases from J, the junction contained 8 bases not matched to a gene. Germline V gene lookup returns CDR1 SGHDN and CDR2 FVKESK. The CDR3 is 17 residues long. CDR3 DNA sequence: TGTGCCAGCAGCCAATATCCCGGACAGGGGGCTACCTACGAGCAGTACTTC. Residues: CASSQYPGQGATYEQYF.

This clone occurred once. This chain links TRBV5-8 with TRBJ1-2; tentative D call: TRBD1 (5 bases). V lost 0 bases and J 2 bases, leaving 8 bases between the germline ends. The length of the CDR3 is 14 residues. Germline V CDR1 and CDR2: SGHTS, YDEGEE. The DNA of the CDR3 is TGTGCCAGCAGCTTGGAGGGGAAAAACTATGGCTACACCTTC. Translated: CASSLEGKNYGYTF. The full variable domain, its missing parts supplied by reference TRBV5-8 and TRBJ1-2, is EAGVTQSPTHLIKTRGQQATLRCSPISGHTSVYWYQQALGLGLQFLLWYDEGEERNRGNFPPRFSGRQFPNYSSELNVNALELEDSALYLCASSLEGKNYGYTFGSGTRLTVV.

This clone was counted a single time. The J gene is TRBJ2-1, the V gene TRBV18; 7 positions match TRBD2. CDR1 is KGHSH, CDR2 LQKENI, per germline. V shed 0 bases and J 0 bases; nucleotides not matched to a gene: 5. The CDR3 has 17 residues. In DNA, the CDR3 is TGTGCCAGCTCACCACCAGCGGGGACGAGCTCCTACAATGAGCAGTTCTTC. Translation gives CASSPPAGTSSYNEQFF.

This rearrangement joins TRBV2 to TRBJ2-2; perhaps TRBD1 as D (6 bases). Trimming removed 1 base at V and 4 bases at J, with 13 bases between. CDR3 length: 16 amino acids. The germline gives CDR1 SNHLY, CDR2 FYNNEI. CDR3: CASSEEDRFRTGELFF. CDR3 sequence (DNA): TGTGCCAGCAGTGAAGAAGACAGGTTTCGCACCGGGGAGCTGTTTTTT. The whole variable domain, filled in from reference TRBV2 and TRBJ2-2, reads EPEVTQTPSHQVTQMGQEVILRCVPISNHLYFYWYRQILGQKVEFLVSFYNNEISEKSEIFDDQFSVERPDGSNFTLKIRSTKLEDSAMYFCASSEEDRFRTGELFFGEGSRLTVL.

This sequence joins TRBV7-2 and TRBJ2-1, with TRBD2 identical over 11 bases. V lost 1 base, J lost 8 bases, and 7 bases stayed unmatched. This CDR3 contains 16 residues. Germline V gene data show CDR1 as SGHTA and CDR2 as FQGNSA. CDR3 region: CASSLEIAGGLYEQFF. CDR3 sequence (DNA): TGTGCCAGCAGCTTAGAAATAGCGGGGGGGCTATATGAGCAGTTCTTC.

This clone was counted once. Written as DNA, the CDR3 is TGTGCCAGCAGCTTAAGAGGTACCTCCTACAATGAGCAGTTCTTC. Protein sequence: CASSLRGTSYNEQFF. This chain uses TRBV7-9 with TRBJ2-1; D gene uncertain. The CDR3 is 15 amino acids. Germline values: CDR1 SEHNR, CDR2 FQNEAQ (reference sequence). V lost 2 bases to trimming and J lost 0 bases, with 8 bases between them.

The J gene is TRBJ2-2, the V gene TRBV9, with a possible D match to TRBD1 (5 bases). The ends were cut back, 1 base at V and 5 bases at J, with 12 bases in the middle. The CDR3 runs 15 residues. The germline V gene encodes CDR1 SGDLS and CDR2 YYNGEE. CDR3 sequence reads: CASSVQDIPTGELFF. For the CDR3, the DNA is TGTGCCAGCAGCGTACAGGACATACCTACCGGGGAGCTGTTTTTT.

The chain employs TRBV5-1 and TRBJ2-3; 8 bases match TRBD1. The length of the CDR3 is 16 residues. Germline V gives CDR1 SGHRS, CDR2 YFSETQ. With 0 bases clipped from V and 2 bases from J, the junction kept 5 bases outside the gene matches. The CDR3 DNA reads TGCGCCAGCAGCTTGGGCAGGGGGCAGATCACAGATACGCAGTATTTT. Its translation is CASSLGRGQITDTQYF.